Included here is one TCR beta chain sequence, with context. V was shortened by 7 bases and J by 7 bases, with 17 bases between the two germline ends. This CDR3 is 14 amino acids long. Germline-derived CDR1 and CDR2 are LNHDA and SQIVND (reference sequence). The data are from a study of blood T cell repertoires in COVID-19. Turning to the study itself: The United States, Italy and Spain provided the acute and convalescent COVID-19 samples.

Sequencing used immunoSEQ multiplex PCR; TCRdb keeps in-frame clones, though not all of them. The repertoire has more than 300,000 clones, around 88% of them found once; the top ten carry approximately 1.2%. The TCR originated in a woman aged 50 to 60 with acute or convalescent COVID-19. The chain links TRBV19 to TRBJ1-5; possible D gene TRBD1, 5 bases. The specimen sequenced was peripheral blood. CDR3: CASMGGGRFQPQHF. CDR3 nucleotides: TGTGCCAGTATGGGGGGGGGTCGGTTCCAGCCCCAGCATTTT.